The 20 T cell receptor beta chains below come from one sample, sequenced in a study of T cells in Graves' hyperthyroidism and ophthalmopathy. Authors of the study amplified TCR beta CDR3 regions from RNA transcripts. A first-round RT-PCR of the TCR CDR3 used the HTBI primer set. TCRdb reprocessed the multiplex PCR reads with MiXCR, giving one entry per CDR3 protein. Of more than 350,000 distinct CDR3 sequences listed, roughly 15% were seen once; the top ten hold about 21%. What was sequenced was blood. These receptors all stem from a woman aged 55 to 70 with Graves' ophthalmopathy.

This clonotype was detected only a few times. The rearrangement links TRBV19 to TRBJ1-1; TRBD1 is a possible D gene (5 bases). The CDR3 consists of 14 residues. V was trimmed by 3 bases and J by 1 base, leaving 9 bases between them. Germline V gives CDR1 LNHDA, CDR2 SQIVND (reference sequence). In nucleotides, the CDR3 is TGTGCCAGTAGTATGTTAGGGGCGAACACTGAAGCTTTCTTT. It is translated as CASSMLGANTEAFF.

This clonotype was observed at least ten times. V is TRBV6-1 and J is TRBJ1-6; D unresolved. This CDR3 is built from 16 residues. Trimming stripped 8 bases from V and 7 bases from J, with 21 bases between. Per germline, CDR1 MNHNS and CDR2 SASEGT. The CDR3 sequence: CASLATRGLRNSPLHF. CDR3 coding DNA: TGTGCCAGCCTCGCTACCCGGGGTTTGCGGAATTCACCCCTCCACTTT.

At least ten counts were recorded for this clonotype. This rearrangement joins TRBV5-1 to TRBJ2-3, with D unresolved. CDR1 is SGHRS and CDR2 is YFSETQ in the germline V gene. The V end was cut by 4 bases, the J end by 4 bases, with 16 bases between. The CDR3 spans 15 residues. CDR3 nucleotides: TGCGCCAGCAGCCCCCGCGGTAGCTCCGCAGATACGCAGTATTTT. Translating it yields CASSPRGSSADTQYF.

CDR3 sequence reads: CSAPTSGPQSPEQYF. The CDR3 DNA reads TGCAGTGCCCCGACTAGCGGGCCACAATCTCCCGAACAGTACTTC. The chain links TRBV20-1 to TRBJ2-7, with TRBD2 matching 10 bases. After removal of 6 bases from V and 10 bases from J, the junction contained 18 bases not matched to a gene. This CDR3 has 15 amino acids. Per germline, CDR1 DFQATT and CDR2 SNEGSKA (reference sequence).

This clonotype was detected many times. V and J are TRBV6-1 and TRBJ1-4; D is possibly TRBD1 (6 bases). The CDR3 has 14 residues. Trimming shortened V by 8 bases and J by 3 bases, and 13 bases separated the two germline ends. Looked up from germline, CDR1 is MNHNS and CDR2 is SASEGT. CDR3 nucleotide sequence: TGTGCCAGCGCGGATACAGGGCCTAATGAAAAACTGTTTTTT. Translation: CASADTGPNEKLFF.

The chain is built from TRBV12-5 and TRBJ2-2, with 8 bases that match TRBD2. The V and J ends lost 8 bases and 6 bases, in that order; junction bases with no gene match: 26. The CDR3 has 20 residues. The germline gives CDR1 LGHNT, CDR2 FRNRAP. Written as DNA, the CDR3 is TGTGCTAGTACAATAAACCGTGGAGCCCAAGGACTAGCTTCTGCCGGGGAGCTGTTTTTT. Translation gives CASTINRGAQGLASAGELFF. Full variable domain (missing parts from reference TRBV12-5 and TRBJ2-2): DARVTQTPRHKVTEMGQEVTMRCQPILGHNTVFWYRQTMMQGLELLAYFRNRAPLDDSGMPKDRFSAEMPDATLATLKIQPSEPRDSAVYFCASTINRGAQGLASAGELFFGEGSRLTVL.

The chain links TRBV7-9 to TRBJ1-6, with 9 bases matching TRBD1. CDR3 length: 15 residues. The V gene's germline CDR1 is SEHNR and CDR2 FQNEAQ (reference sequence). Germline trimming cut 6 bases from V and 8 bases from J; bases unmatched to any gene: 8. CDR3 sequence (DNA): TGTGCCAGCAGGCCACAGGGGGCGCCTGATTCACCCCTCCACTTT. It specifies CASRPQGAPDSPLHF.

This clonotype came up many times. The V gene is TRBV20-1, the J gene TRBJ2-3; 12 nucleotides align to TRBD2. The junction had 1 base not matched to a gene; V was cut back by 3 bases and J by 3 bases. This CDR3 comprises 14 residues. Germline lookup yields CDR1 DFQATT and CDR2 SNEGSKA (reference sequence). The CDR3 region is CSARTSGSTDTQYF. In DNA form, the CDR3 reads TGCAGTGCTAGGACTAGCGGGAGTACAGATACGCAGTATTTT.

The chain has TRBV6-5 and TRBJ2-1; tentative D call: TRBD2 (6 bases). V was pared by 1 base and J by 3 bases, with 16 bases between. Germline values: CDR1 MNHEY, CDR2 SVGAGI. This CDR3 region has 17 residues. The CDR3, as DNA: TGTGCCAGCAGTTACTTGGATAGCGGAAACCGCTACAATGAGCAGTTCTTC. Encoded protein: CASSYLDSGNRYNEQFF.

The rearrangement links TRBV29-1 to TRBJ1-2; 8 bases align to TRBD1. In germline, CDR1 is SQVTM, CDR2 ANQGSEA. The CDR3 runs 13 residues. V shed 6 bases and J 0 bases; nucleotides not matched to a gene: 3. The CDR3 sequence is CSVVQGANYGYTF. CDR3 in DNA: TGCAGCGTCGTACAGGGGGCTAACTATGGCTACACCTTC. The full variable domain, rest sourced from reference TRBV29-1 and TRBJ1-2, is SAVISQKPSRDICQRGTSLTIQCQVDSQVTMMFWYRQQPGQSLTLIATANQGSEATYESGFVIDKFPISRPNLTFSTLTVSNMSPEDSSIYLCSVVQGANYGYTFGSGTRLTVV.

This clonotype has at least ten counts. The chain employs TRBV28 and TRBJ2-3, with 9 bases identical to TRBD1. Germline values: CDR1 MDHEN, CDR2 SYDVKM. The CDR3 length is 15 residues. Unmatched junction bases numbered 6, after V lost 6 bases and J lost 2 bases. CDR3 protein: CASRSGTGPTDTQYF. The CDR3 DNA reads as TGTGCCAGCAGATCCGGGACAGGGCCCACAGATACGCAGTATTTT. The full variable domain, its missing parts supplied by reference TRBV28 and TRBJ2-3, is DVKVTQSSRYLVKRTGEKVFLECVQDMDHENMFWYRQDPGLGLRLIYFSYDVKMKEKGDIPEGYSVSREKKERFSLILESASTNQTSMYLCASRSGTGPTDTQYFGPGTRLTVL.

This clonotype was recorded at least ten times. The chain employs TRBV4-1 and TRBJ1-1; 8 nucleotides line up with TRBD1. V lost 2 bases to trimming and J lost 1 base; unmatched junction nucleotides: 3. Germline CDR1 MGHRA, CDR2 YSYEKL. The CDR3 extends over 15 amino acids. The CDR3, as DNA: TGCGCCAGCAGCCAACCCGGGACAGGGAACACTGAAGCTTTCTTT. Encoded protein: CASSQPGTGNTEAFF.

This clonotype was seen many times. This chain joins TRBV29-1 and TRBJ2-7; D may be TRBD1 (6 bases). V lost 6 bases and J 2 bases, leaving 14 bases between the germline ends. The CDR3 totals 13 residues. From germline, CDR1 is SQVTM and CDR2 ANQGSEA. CDR3 sequence (DNA): TGCAGCGTAGTAACCGGGACACCCTACGAGCAGTACTTC. Its translation is CSVVTGTPYEQYF.

The V gene is TRBV20-1, the J gene TRBJ2-1; 9 bases align to TRBD2. The germline gives CDR1 DFQATT, CDR2 SNEGSKA (reference sequence). V was clipped by 5 bases and J by 1 base; unmatched bases: 9. The CDR3 runs to 16 residues. CDR3 residues: CSAPSLREGSYNEQFF. In DNA, the CDR3 is TGCAGTGCTCCCTCTTTGCGGGAGGGATCCTACAATGAGCAGTTCTTC.

The sample holds many counts of this clonotype. The rearrangement links TRBV10-2 to TRBJ1-5, with D possibly matching TRBD1 (5 bases). The germline CDR1 and CDR2 sequences are WSHSY and SAAADI. The V end lost 0 bases, the J end lost 3 bases, and 9 bases lay between the germline ends. The CDR3 is 15 residues long. The CDR3 DNA reads TGCGCCAGCAGTGAGTCGGGGGGAAACAATCAGCCCCAGCATTTT. It translates to CASSESGGNNQPQHF.

This clonotype was seen only a few times. CDR3 DNA sequence: TGTGTCACCTTAGGGAGGGGACGCGGCAATCAGCCCCAGCATTTT. This codes for CVTLGRGRGNQPQHF. V gene TRBV28 combines with J gene TRBJ1-5; a possible D gene is TRBD1 (5 bases). Germline loops: CDR1 MDHEN, CDR2 SYDVKM. This CDR3 is built from 15 residues.

The V and J genes are TRBV20-1 and TRBJ1-6; unclear D gene. V gave up 3 bases and J gave up 7 bases, with 7 bases separating them. The CDR3 consists of 12 residues. Germline CDR1 and CDR2: DFQATT and SNEGSKA (reference sequence). CDR3 sequence reads: CSARGRNSPLHF. The DNA of the CDR3 is TGCAGTGCTAGGGGCAGAAATTCACCCCTCCACTTT.

There are many counts of this clonotype. The chain carries TRBV28 and TRBJ1-2, with unresolved D. The V gene's germline CDR1 is MDHEN and CDR2 SYDVKM. Trimming cost V 8 bases and J 4 bases, with 14 bases left between them. The CDR3 is 13 amino acids. Here the CDR3 DNA reads TGTGCCAGCGCCCCCAGAGGGCCCTATGGCTACACCTTC. Amino acid sequence: CASAPRGPYGYTF.

This clonotype was counted ten times or more. V and J are TRBV27 and TRBJ2-7; D may be TRBD1 (5 bases). The V end lost 5 bases, the J end lost 0 bases, and 11 bases lay between the germline ends. Germline V gene data show CDR1 as MNHEY and CDR2 as SMNVEV (reference sequence). The CDR3 contains 14 residues. CDR3 residues: CASSVRQSSYEQYF. The CDR3 nucleotides read TGTGCCAGCAGTGTTAGACAGAGCTCCTACGAGCAGTACTTC.

This rearrangement joins TRBV19 to TRBJ2-2; D gene unclear. This CDR3 has 12 residues. The germline CDR1 and CDR2 sequences are LNHDA and SQIVND (reference sequence). Trimming shortened V by 2 bases and J by 8 bases, and 6 bases separated the two germline ends. CDR3 protein: CASSIPGGELFF. The CDR3 DNA follows: TGTGCCAGTAGTATACCCGGGGGGGAGCTGTTTTTT.